These 10 T cell receptor beta chains came from one sample sequenced in a study of blood T cell repertoires in COVID-19. TCRdb keeps only in-frame clones here, not all; method: immunoSEQ multiplex PCR. The sample contains about 170,000 clones, over 75% of which appear only once. The sequencing input was peripheral blood. The receptors come from a man between 60 and 75 years old who had recovered from COVID-19.

The V call is TRBV20-1, the J call TRBJ1-4; D is possibly TRBD1 (5 bases). The CDR3 is made up of 14 amino acids. In germline, CDR1 is DFQATT, CDR2 SNEGSKA (reference sequence). V was pared by 3 bases and J by 5 bases, with 13 bases between. CDR3 nucleotide sequence: TGCAGTGCTAGTGATCGGGGGTTAAATGAAAAACTGTTTTTT. Its protein product is CSASDRGLNEKLFF.

The rearrangement uses TRBV28 and TRBJ1-2; possibly TRBD1 for D (5 bases). Between the trimmed V and J ends, which lost 8 bases and 4 bases, there was a span of 11 bases. The germline V gene encodes CDR1 MDHEN and CDR2 SYDVKM. There are 12 residues in the CDR3. CDR3 region: CASGGGIYGYTF. The DNA for the CDR3 is TGTGCCAGCGGGGGAGGGATCTATGGCTACACCTTC.

The chain has TRBV3-1 (or the pseudogene TRBV3-2) and TRBJ2-5; D remains ambiguous. CDR1 and CDR2 from the germline V gene are LGHDT and YNNKEL (reference sequence). CDR3 size: 15 residues. Trimming cost V 4 bases and J 4 bases, with 16 bases left between them. The CDR3 DNA reads TGTGCCAGCAGCCCAGCCGGTCCTAGTGGAGAGACCCAGTACTTC. This sequence encodes CASSPAGPSGETQYF.

V is TRBV4-1 and J is TRBJ2-1; 10 bases are a match to TRBD2. CDR1 is MGHRA and CDR2 is YSYEKL in the germline V gene. J lost 2 bases, V lost 0 bases, and 1 base had no gene match. CDR3 length: 16 residues. CDR3 region: CASSQESGGAYNEQFF. Here the CDR3 DNA reads TGCGCCAGCAGCCAAGAGAGCGGGGGGGCCTACAATGAGCAGTTCTTC.

The CDR3 DNA follows: TGTGCCACCAGTGATACGGGACAGGGGAACACTGAAGCTTTCTTT. This sequence encodes CATSDTGQGNTEAFF. The chain links TRBV24-1 to TRBJ1-1, with TRBD1 identical over 9 bases. V shed 3 bases, J shed 1 base, and the junction held 2 bases outside the gene matches. This CDR3 is 15 amino acids long. In germline, CDR1 is KGHDR, CDR2 SFDVKD.

The rearrangement joins TRBV3-1 (or the pseudogene TRBV3-2) to TRBJ2-7; a weak D match, TRBD1 (6 bases). The CDR3 has 14 residues. CDR1 LGHDT and CDR2 YNNKEL come from the germline V gene (reference sequence). Trimming left V 1 base short and J 1 base short, with 8 bases between. CDR3 DNA: TGTGCCAGCAGCCAAGGGGGACATTCCTACGAGCAGTACTTC. Translated: CASSQGGHSYEQYF.

For this clone: Different DNA sequences within this sample yield the same CDR3. The chain links TRBV5-4 to TRBJ2-7; D remains ambiguous. This CDR3 has 15 amino acids. Germline V gene data show CDR1 as SGHNT and CDR2 as YYREEE (reference sequence). V was shortened by 0 bases and J by 1 base, with 11 bases between the two germline ends. The DNA of the CDR3 is TGTGCCAGCAGCTTGGATGCCTCCGGGTCCTACGAGCAGTACTTC. Protein product: CASSLDASGSYEQYF.

This clone was counted a few times. This chain links TRBV12-3 or TRBV12-4 with TRBJ1-2, with D unclear. The CDR3 is 13 amino acids. V lost 7 bases, J lost 6 bases, and 15 bases lay in between. CDR3 in DNA: TGTGCCAGCACGGGGAGGGTTTATGATGGCTACACCTTC. Translation gives CASTGRVYDGYTF.

V gene TRBV11-3 combines with J gene TRBJ2-1; the match to TRBD2 covers 8 bases. Germline-derived CDR1 and CDR2 are SGHNT and YENEEA. The V gene end was trimmed by 1 base and the J gene end by 5 bases; junction bases not matched to a gene: 4. This CDR3 contains 15 residues. CDR3 residues: CASSLGAGENNEQFF. In DNA, the CDR3 is TGTGCCAGCAGCTTAGGAGCGGGGGAAAACAATGAGCAGTTCTTC.

This clone occurred a few times. This chain connects TRBV7-8 to TRBJ1-5; TRBD1 aligns across 8 bases. J was trimmed by 1 base and V by 1 base; bases with no gene match: 0. This CDR3 comprises 15 residues. Per germline, CDR1 SGHVS and CDR2 FQNEAQ. This chain's CDR3 is CASSLGTGSNQPQHF. CDR3 sequence (DNA): TGTGCCAGCAGCTTAGGGACAGGGAGCAATCAGCCCCAGCATTTT.